The 31 T cell receptor beta chains presented below share a single source sample, sequenced in a study of control samples from healthy donors and cancer patients. The method was immunoSEQ multiplex PCR; TCRdb's version includes in-frame clones alone and lacks a portion of them. The sample has about 110,000 clones; approximately 80% are singletons. The sequenced sample was blood. The receptors stem from a man aged 18 to 30 in good health.

The DNA of the CDR3 is TGTGCCACCAGCCGGGCCGGGACAGGGGTGATCGAGCCCCAGCATTTT. It encodes CATSRAGTGVIEPQHF. This sequence joins TRBV24-1 and TRBJ1-5, with 10 nucleotides matching TRBD1. Germline V gene data show CDR1 as KGHDR and CDR2 as SFDVKD. CDR3 length: 16 residues. Trimming at V came to 7 bases and at J to 8 bases, leaving 13 bases not matched to a gene.

V and J are TRBV28 and TRBJ2-7; TRBD1 might be the D (7 bases). V was pared by 6 bases and J by 1 base, with 13 bases between. This CDR3 comprises 14 residues. Germline loops: CDR1 MDHEN, CDR2 SYDVKM. CDR3 nucleotides: TGTGCCAGCAGCCCCCAGGGGGGATCCTACGAGCAGTACTTC. This translates into CASSPQGGSYEQYF.

The J gene is TRBJ2-3, the V gene TRBV15; tentative D call: TRBD2 (7 bases). Trimming removed 0 bases from V and 5 bases from J, with 12 bases in between. There are 15 residues in the CDR3. The germline V gene has CDR1 LNHNV and CDR2 YYDKDF (reference sequence). CDR3: CATSREPGGLDTQYF. CDR3 sequence (DNA): TGTGCCACCAGCAGAGAACCGGGGGGCCTAGATACGCAGTATTTT.

The genes are TRBV25-1 and TRBJ1-4; D not certain. This CDR3 contains 13 residues. Germline V gives CDR1 MGHDK, CDR2 SYGVNS. V lost 6 bases to trimming and J lost 14 bases, with 19 bases between them. This CDR3 is CASRSPLAHHLFF. CDR3 DNA: TGTGCCAGCAGGTCCCCTCTCGCCCATCATCTGTTTTTT.

The table lists this clone with a few counts. The gene calls are TRBV4-1 and TRBJ1-5; no definite D call. Germline V gives CDR1 MGHRA, CDR2 YSYEKL. Between the trimmed V and J ends, which lost 0 bases and 2 bases, there was a span of 8 bases. The CDR3 contains 15 residues. The chain's CDR3 is CASSQDGLGNQPQHF. CDR3 bases: TGCGCCAGCAGCCAAGATGGACTGGGCAATCAGCCCCAGCATTTT.

V and J are TRBV7-2 and TRBJ2-1; D is possibly TRBD1 (5 bases). The CDR3 totals 16 residues. CDR1 and CDR2 from the germline V gene are SGHTA and FQGNSA. Trimming shortened V by 1 base and J by 1 base, and 11 bases separated the two germline ends. The CDR3 DNA follows: TGTGCCAGCAGCTTAGAGGCCAGGGCTTCCTACAATGAGCAGTTCTTC. As protein: CASSLEARASYNEQFF. Together with reference TRBV7-2 and TRBJ2-1, the CDR3 gives the full variable domain: GAGVSQSPSNKVTEKGKDVELRCDPISGHTALYWYRQSLGQGLEFLIYFQGNSAPDKSGLPSDRFSAERTGGSVSTLTIQRTQQEDSAVYLCASSLEARASYNEQFFGPGTRLTVL.

The chain uses TRBV28 and TRBJ2-7; no clear D gene. Germline CDR1 and CDR2: MDHEN and SYDVKM. V gave up 6 bases and J gave up 3 bases, with 9 bases separating them. The CDR3 is made up of 12 amino acids. The CDR3 DNA reads as TGTGCCAGCAGCTCCACCCGCTACGAGCAGTACTTC. This gives the protein CASSSTRYEQYF.

This clone was recorded a few times. CDR3 nucleotides: TGTGCCAGCAGTGACAGGGCCCGTATGAACACTGAAGCTTTCTTT. This encodes CASSDRARMNTEAFF. The V gene is TRBV6-1, the J gene TRBJ1-1, with a tentative D call TRBD1 (5 bases). The V gene's germline CDR1 is MNHNS and CDR2 SASEGT. The CDR3 totals 15 residues. V lost 3 bases and J 0 bases, leaving 11 bases between the germline ends.

The chain combines TRBV9 with TRBJ1-6; D remains unclear. V dropped 4 bases and J dropped 7 bases, with 6 bases sitting between them. The V gene's germline CDR1 is SGDLS and CDR2 YYNGEE. This CDR3 has 12 residues. The CDR3 loop reads CASSTRNSPLHF. CDR3 bases: TGTGCCAGCAGCACCCGGAATTCACCCCTCCACTTT.

The rearrangement joins TRBV4-3 to TRBJ2-3, with D possibly called TRBD1 or TRBD2 (5 bases each). The CDR3 is 16 amino acids. Germline values: CDR1 LGHNA, CDR2 YSLEER. V was trimmed by 2 bases and J by 2 bases, leaving 14 bases between them. CDR3 loop: CASSQRHRGYTDTQYF. The DNA for the CDR3 is TGCGCCAGCAGCCAACGCCACCGGGGCTACACAGATACGCAGTATTTT.

The V gene is TRBV6-6, the J gene TRBJ2-7; 8 bases are shared with TRBD1. The CDR3 is made up of 15 amino acids. Losses at the gene ends were 7 bases for V and 5 bases for J; bases not matched to a gene: 13. The germline CDR1 and CDR2 sequences are MNHNY and SVGAGI (reference sequence). The DNA for the CDR3 is TGTGCCAGCACTAACGGACAGGGCCGTCTCGACGAGCAGTACTTC. This sequence encodes CASTNGQGRLDEQYF.

The chain has TRBV6-6 and TRBJ1-2, with unresolved D. The V end was cut by 7 bases, the J end by 0 bases, with 15 bases between. The CDR3 loop spans 15 amino acids. Germline V gene sequence: CDR1 MNHNY, CDR2 SVGAGI (reference sequence). The CDR3 nucleotides read TGTGCCAGCACCAAGGGTGAGGTTCCTAACTATGGCTACACCTTC. As protein: CASTKGEVPNYGYTF.

V usage is TRBV28 and J usage is TRBJ2-3; D might be TRBD1 or TRBD2, each matching 5 bases. V lost 6 bases, J lost 2 bases, and 15 bases lay in between. Germline V gene data show CDR1 as MDHEN and CDR2 as SYDVKM. This CDR3 has 15 residues. DNA of the CDR3: TGTGCCAGCAGCAACCGGGACCTGAACACAGATACGCAGTATTTT. This encodes CASSNRDLNTDTQYF.

This clone came up a few times. The V and J genes are TRBV10-1 and TRBJ2-7; a possible D gene is TRBD2 (5 bases). Germline-derived CDR1 and CDR2 are WNHNN and SYGVQD (reference sequence). CDR3 length: 15 amino acids. V was clipped by 0 bases and J by 10 bases, with 19 bases between them. CDR3 coding DNA: TGCGCCAGCAGTGAGTCCCCGGTACGGGATCTCAGACAGTACTTC. The encoded protein is CASSESPVRDLRQYF.

The gene calls are TRBV15 and TRBJ1-5; D call uncertain. This CDR3 has 13 residues. V was trimmed by 1 base and J by 9 bases, leaving 10 bases between them. Germline CDR1 is LNHNV and CDR2 is YYDKDF (reference sequence). For the CDR3, the DNA is TGTGCCACCAGCAGAGGTTATTCGGGGCCCCAGCATTTT. This codes for CATSRGYSGPQHF.

The V call is TRBV7-8, the J call TRBJ1-2, with unresolved D. The V gene lost 5 bases and the J gene lost 1 base, with 14 bases spanning the gap. CDR1 is SGHVS and CDR2 is FQNEAQ in the germline V gene. The CDR3 is 15 amino acids. The CDR3 loop reads CASSRSASFNYGYTF. CDR3 nucleotides: TGTGCCAGCAGCCGTAGTGCCTCATTTAACTATGGCTACACCTTC.

The DNA of the CDR3 is TGCGCCAGCAGCCAAGATACAGCCACCTATGGCTACACCTTC. Its translation: CASSQDTATYGYTF. The genes are TRBV4-3 and TRBJ1-2; D is ambiguous. Per the germline V gene, CDR1 is LGHNA and CDR2 is YSLEER. Trimming removed 0 bases at V and 4 bases at J, with 9 bases between. This CDR3 region has 14 residues.

This clone was seen a handful of times. V usage is TRBV19 and J usage is TRBJ2-1, with TRBD1 matching 7 bases. With V trimmed by 7 bases and J by 3 bases, 9 bases remained unmatched. Per germline, CDR1 LNHDA and CDR2 SQIVND (reference sequence). CDR3 length: 15 residues. CDR3 residues: CASTPGQGVYNEQFF. CDR3 bases: TGTGCCAGTACCCCGGGGCAGGGGGTCTACAATGAGCAGTTCTTC.

This clone appeared a few times. The genes are TRBV5-1 and TRBJ2-5; possibly TRBD1 or TRBD2 for D (5 bases each). CDR3 size: 13 residues. V lost 3 bases to trimming and J lost 5 bases, with 11 bases between them. The V gene's germline CDR1 is SGHRS and CDR2 YFSETQ. The CDR3 sequence is CASSSGASETQYF. The CDR3 bases are TGCGCCAGCAGCTCCGGGGCGTCGGAGACCCAGTACTTC.

V and J are TRBV5-1 and TRBJ2-5; D unresolved. V lost 0 bases, J lost 5 bases, and 14 bases lay in between. The CDR3 spans 15 residues. CDR1 is SGHRS and CDR2 is YFSETQ in the germline V gene. CDR3 protein: CASSLDNAVRETQYF. CDR3 DNA sequence: TGCGCCAGCAGCTTGGACAACGCGGTTCGGGAGACCCAGTACTTC. Filled out from reference TRBV5-1 and TRBJ2-5, the complete variable domain reads KAGVTQTPRYLIKTRGQQVTLSCSPISGHRSVSWYQQTPGQGLQFLFEYFSETQRNKGNFPGRFSGRQFSNSRSEMNVSTLELGDSALYLCASSLDNAVRETQYFGPGTRLLVL.

This clone was counted a few times. The chain joins TRBV19 to TRBJ2-6, with TRBD1 matching 8 bases. From germline, CDR1 is LNHDA and CDR2 SQIVND (reference sequence). The V segment lost 5 bases and the J segment 0 bases; nucleotides outside the gene matches: 6. This CDR3 region has 17 residues. CDR3: CASSAGTGTSGANVLTF. DNA for the CDR3: TGTGCCAGTAGTGCGGGGACAGGAACCTCTGGGGCCAACGTCCTGACTTTC.

This clone was seen ten or more times. The chain is built from TRBV4-1 and TRBJ2-1; D might be TRBD2 (6 bases). This CDR3 region has 15 residues. Deletions cut 2 bases from V and 4 bases from J, with 12 bases between. CDR1 is MGHRA, CDR2 YSYEKL, per germline. The CDR3 region is CASSQYDSGYNEQFF. The CDR3 DNA is TGCGCCAGCAGCCAATACGATAGCGGATACAATGAGCAGTTCTTC.

The CDR3 DNA follows: TGTGCCAGCAGCTCGGGCAGATCGTATACGCAGTATTTT. Encoded protein: CASSSGRSYTQYF. The gene calls are TRBV5-4 and TRBJ2-3; no firm D call. Looked up from germline, CDR1 is SGHNT and CDR2 is YYREEE (reference sequence). This CDR3 region has 13 residues. The V and J ends lost 3 bases and 7 bases respectively, with 12 bases between them. Looking up the rest from reference TRBV5-4 and TRBJ2-3 gives the full variable domain: ETGVTQSPTHLIKTRGQQVTLRCSSQSGHNTVSWYQQALGQGPQFIFQYYREEENGRGNFPPRFSGLQFPNYSSELNVNALELDDSALYLCASSSGRSYTQYFGPGTRLTVL.

The chain couples TRBV19 to TRBJ2-1; unclear D gene. The CDR3 length is 14 residues. Germline V gives CDR1 LNHDA, CDR2 SQIVND (reference sequence). The ends were cut back, 4 bases at V and 1 base at J, with 8 bases in the middle. The CDR3 loop is CASSTGDSYNEQFF. For the CDR3, the DNA is TGTGCCAGTAGTACTGGGGATTCCTACAATGAGCAGTTCTTC.

The J gene is TRBJ2-7, the V gene TRBV7-2; D is undetermined. Germline V CDR1 and CDR2: SGHTA, FQGNSA. The V end was cut by 1 base, the J end by 0 bases, with 10 bases between. The CDR3 is 15 amino acids. The CDR3 DNA sequence: TGTGCCAGCAGCTTAGGAGGCAGAAGCTCCTACGAGCAGTACTTC. It is translated as CASSLGGRSSYEQYF.

The chain is built from TRBV24-1 and TRBJ2-7; a weak D match, TRBD2 (5 bases). Germline CDR1 is KGHDR and CDR2 is SFDVKD. The CDR3 runs 21 residues. V was cut by 3 bases and J by 4 bases, with 33 bases left in between. The CDR3 DNA reads TGTGCCACCAGTGATCCCCCCCGGCGGGTTGGCCGCACCTCCATCGTTTACGAGCAGTACGTC. Protein product: CATSDPPRRVGRTSIVYEQYV.

The chain uses TRBV28 and TRBJ1-4, with D tentatively TRBD1 (5 bases). The length of the CDR3 is 14 residues. CDR1 and CDR2 from the germline V gene are MDHEN and SYDVKM. Trimming took 3 bases from V and 8 from J, leaving 13 bases between them. The CDR3 DNA reads TGTGCCAGCAGTTTGGGGGGGGTGGGCGAAAAACTGTTTTTT. Protein: CASSLGGVGEKLFF.

This chain links TRBV6-5 with TRBJ2-2; 7 bases map to TRBD2. Germline values: CDR1 MNHEY, CDR2 SVGAGI. J lost 3 bases, V lost 8 bases, and 3 bases had no gene match. This CDR3 contains 13 residues. CDR3 nucleotide sequence: TGTGCCAGCCGGGCGGGGGACACCGGGGAGCTGTTTTTT. Its translation: CASRAGDTGELFF.

The gene calls are TRBV6-5 and TRBJ2-7, with D tentatively TRBD1 or TRBD2 (5 bases each). Germline V gene data show CDR1 as MNHEY and CDR2 as SVGAGI. V was cut by 5 bases and J by 2 bases, with 10 bases left in between. The CDR3 sequence is 13 residues long. The CDR3 sequence is CASSRGPTYEQYV. CDR3 DNA sequence: TGTGCCAGCAGTCGGGGCCCAACCTACGAGCAGTACGTC.

The V call is TRBV9, the J call TRBJ2-1; 8 bases match TRBD2. With V trimmed by 4 bases and J by 0 bases, 18 bases remained unmatched. CDR1 is SGDLS and CDR2 is YYNGEE in the germline V gene. The CDR3 extends over 20 amino acids. The DNA for the CDR3 is TGTGCCAGCAGCCTCATGGGGACTAGGGAAGTCCTAAGCTCCTACAATGAGCAGTTCTTC. This sequence encodes CASSLMGTREVLSSYNEQFF.

The table lists this clone with a count of one. The chain uses TRBV15 and TRBJ1-6; D is unclear. Trimming left V 0 bases short and J 6 bases short, with 9 bases between. CDR3 length: 15 amino acids. From germline, CDR1 is LNHNV and CDR2 YYDKDF (reference sequence). The CDR3 region has the DNA TGTGCCACCAGCAGAGATTTTACCGTTAATTCACCCCTCCACTTT. It yields the protein CATSRDFTVNSPLHF.